This is a list of T cell receptor beta chains from one sample in a study of blood T cell repertoires in COVID-19. TCRdb's copy holds only in-frame clones and misses some; the assay was immunoSEQ multiplex PCR. This sample has 300,000 to 350,000 clones, with roughly 85% found just once. Sequenced sample: PBMCs or T cells enriched from blood (not recorded which). The receptors here all came from a man between 25 and 39 years old who had recovered from COVID-19. The conserved cysteine and the conserved F or W are not part of the CDR3 here.

V gene: TRBV12-3/TRBV12-4; J gene: TRBJ1-1; CDR3 protein: ASSRQGDTEAF
V gene: TRBV18; J gene: TRBJ2-1; CDR3 protein: ASSTGALNEQF
V gene: TRBV6-5; J gene: TRBJ1-1; CDR3 protein: ASSYWENGNTEAF
V gene: TRBV5-6; J gene: TRBJ2-5; CDR3 protein: ASSFQGETQY
V gene: TRBV5-1; J gene: TRBJ2-2; CDR3 protein: ASSITSGGPPGELF
V gene: TRBV2; J gene: TRBJ2-5; CDR3 protein: ASSEASGLSASVGSGRETQY
V gene: TRBV2; J gene: TRBJ1-1; CDR3 protein: ASSEQGLDTEAF
V gene: TRBV29-1; J gene: TRBJ2-7; CDR3 protein: SVDGGIRGNEQY
V gene: TRBV9; J gene: TRBJ2-3; CDR3 protein: ASSVGGRGGLDTQY
V gene: TRBV6-5; J gene: TRBJ1-2; CDR3 protein: ASSPGHHYGYT
V gene: TRBV6-5; J gene: TRBJ2-7; CDR3 protein: ASSPGGVNEQY
V gene: TRBV6-4; J gene: TRBJ1-2; CDR3 protein: ASSDGMHRSHNYGYT
V gene: TRBV19; J gene: TRBJ1-5; CDR3 protein: ASSISGLNQPQH
V gene: TRBV27; J gene: TRBJ2-2; CDR3 protein: ASSWTVNTGELF
V gene: TRBV5-1; J gene: TRBJ2-3; CDR3 protein: ASSLLTTGSTDTQY
V gene: TRBV19; J gene: TRBJ1-4; CDR3 protein: ASSIRGDALFNEKLF